This T cell receptor beta chain is from a study of blood T cell repertoires in COVID-19. Study information: The United States, Italy and Spain provided the acute and convalescent COVID-19 samples. In each case, the material was cDNA or gDNA derived from T cells, B-cell-depleted T cells, or PBMCs.

Participants, roughly 18 to 89 years old, spanned 25 or so US areas. Cohorts were determined from participant-reported clinical history. Clones were read by immunoSEQ multiplex PCR, and TCRdb kept only the in-frame ones, dropping some. Here the sample spans roughly 400,000 clones, roughly 89% being singletons. Trimming cost V 6 bases and J 11 bases, with 23 bases left between them. Germline CDR1 SGHRS, CDR2 YFSETQ. The CDR3 runs 15 residues. The source is a woman younger than 45 who had recovered from COVID-19. Sequenced: PBMCs or T cells enriched from blood (not recorded which). The V gene is TRBV5-1, the J gene TRBJ1-4, with D unclear. The DNA for the CDR3 is TGCGCCAGCACCCCCCTCGGAGGGTTGGGTGGGAAACTGTTTTTT. Its protein is CASTPLGGLGGKLFF.